This TCR beta chain was retrieved from a study of blood T cell repertoires in COVID-19. The overall study: The United States, Italy and Spain provided the acute and convalescent COVID-19 samples. T cells, B-cell-depleted T cells, or PBMCs provided the cDNA or gDNA that served as material.

This CDR3 region has 12 residues. The germline CDR1 and CDR2 sequences are SGHDT and YYEEEE. The V segment lost 4 bases and the J segment 10 bases; nucleotides outside the gene matches: 3. Original handling: For nucleated cells, counts were estimated from reference gene primer amplification. Sequenced by immunoSEQ multiplex PCR; TCRdb stores in-frame clones only, minus some. V and J calls and clone size are as listed in that table; D and trimming were resolved from the DNA. Of about 130,000 clones in the sample, 81% were seen once. This TCR was recovered from a woman aged 60-70 years with active or convalescent COVID-19. Sequencing was carried out using peripheral blood. V is TRBV5-6 and J is TRBJ1-4, with 8 positions matching TRBD1. The CDR3 DNA is TGTGCCAGCAGCCTGGACAGGGTAAAACTGTTTTTT. Protein product: CASSLDRVKLFF.